The rows below give T cell receptor beta chains drawn from one sample of a study of T cell changes during pregnancy in multiple sclerosis. TCRdb's table, derived via immunoSEQ multiplex PCR, lists solely in-frame clones and lacks some. The table has around 83,000 clones, 85% to 95% seen once. The specimen was CD4+ T cells from peripheral blood mononuclear cells, collected in the second trimester of pregnancy. The origin of the receptors is a female donor with multiple sclerosis, enrolled in a pregnancy study. CDR3s include the opening cysteine and the closing phenylalanine or tryptophan. Fields, in order: J gene, clone size, D gene, V gene, CDR3 DNA, CDR3 protein. A D gene is named only where the DNA matches it firmly. Size values are once, few and many counts, or a class for expanded clones, and some rows have none.

>TRBJ1-5|.|TRBD1|TRBV6-1
TGTGCCAGCAGTTGGACAGGCGGCGGTCAGCCCCAGCATTTT
CASSWTGGGQPQHF
>TRBJ1-1|.|.|TRBV6-1
TGTGCCAGCAGTGAACCCTTGAACACTGAAGCTTTCTTT
CASSEPLNTEAFF
>TRBJ2-2|.|TRBD1|TRBV28
TGTGCCAGCAGTTTAGGACAGGGATCTACCGGGGAGCTGTTTTTT
CASSLGQGSTGELFF
>TRBJ1-1|.|.|TRBV30
TGTGCCTGGAGCAGACGTCGGCAGGGTTCGACGACACCGGGTGAAGCTTTCTTT
CAWSRRRQGSTTPGEAFF
>TRBJ2-7|.|TRBD1|TRBV9
TGTGCCAGCAGCACCTCACCGGGACAGGCCTACGAGCAGTACTTC
CASSTSPGQAYEQYF
>TRBJ2-1|once|.|TRBV7-2
TGTGCCAGCAGCGCCCCCGGGATCACCTACAATGAGCAGTTCTTC
CASSAPGITYNEQFF
>TRBJ2-2|.|.|TRBV5-6
TGTGCCAGCAGCTTGGGTCAGGGTATAGGTACCGGGGAGCTGTTTTTT
CASSLGQGIGTGELFF
>TRBJ1-1|once|TRBD1|TRBV10-3
TGTGCCATATCCGGGACAGGGAGCACTGAAGCTTTCTTT
CAISGTGSTEAFF
>TRBJ2-5|.|.|TRBV27
TGTGCCAGCAGTTTTGGAGGGCGTCACCAAGAGACCCAGTACTTC
CASSFGGRHQETQYF
>TRBJ1-2|.|TRBD1|TRBV27
TGTGCCAGCAGTCCCTACGGACAGGGGACCTATGGCTACACCTTC
CASSPYGQGTYGYTF
>TRBJ1-1|.|.|TRBV6-4
TGTGCCAGCAGTTTGGGGGCAGGAACTGAAGCTTTCTTT
CASSLGAGTEAFF
>TRBJ1-2|.|TRBD1|TRBV5-1
TGCGCCAGCAGACCGCCGGGACAGGGACATGGCTACACCTTC
CASRPPGQGHGYTF
>TRBJ2-1|.|.|TRBV5-1
TGCGCCAGCAGCTTGGCGGCTAGTTCTAGTGAGCAGTTCTTC
CASSLAASSSEQFF
>TRBJ2-1|.|.|TRBV29-1
TGCAGCGTTACTAGTAGCGATGAGCAGTTCTTC
CSVTSSDEQFF
>TRBJ1-6|.|TRBD1|TRBV30
TGTGCCTGGAGTGTACTAGGACAGGGAATTTCACCCCTCCACTTT
CAWSVLGQGISPLHF
>TRBJ2-2|.|TRBD1|TRBV27
TGTGCCAGCAGTAACAGGGGCTCTAGCACCGGGGAGCTGTTTTTT
CASSNRGSSTGELFF
>TRBJ1-2|.|.|TRBV5-6
TGTGCCAGCAGCTTGGGGGAGAGATCCTATGGCTACACCTTC
CASSLGERSYGYTF
>TRBJ2-7|.|TRBD2|TRBV14
TGTGCCAGCAGCCCTAGCGGGGGTGCCTCCTACGAGCAGTACTTC
CASSPSGGASYEQYF
>TRBJ1-2|.|.|TRBV28
TGTGCCAGCAGCTCCGGACAAAACTATGGCTACACCTTC
CASSSGQNYGYTF
>TRBJ2-5|.|TRBD2|TRBV13
TGTGCCAGCAGCTCCCCGACTAGCGGGAGGAGAGAGACCCAGTACTTC
CASSSPTSGRRETQYF
>TRBJ2-6|.|.|TRBV6-4
TGTGCCAGCAGTTACAGGGCAGGTGGGGCCAACGTCCTGACTTTC
CASSYRAGGANVLTF
>TRBJ2-1|once|TRBD1|TRBV29-1
TGCAGCGCTTCGCCCGGGACAGGGATCGGGGATGAGCAGTTCTTC
CSASPGTGIGDEQFF
>TRBJ1-6|.|.|TRBV11-2
TGTGCCAGCAGCTTAAAGGGGTTTGCTTCACCCCTCCACTTT
CASSLKGFASPLHF
>TRBJ1-6|.|TRBD1|TRBV2
TGTGCCAGCAGCCTAGCGAGGGGGCTAAGTTCCTATAATTCACCCCTCCACTTT
CASSLARGLSSYNSPLHF
>TRBJ2-1|.|.|TRBV7-2
TGTGCCAGCAGCCATCATCAGGCAGACAATGAGCAGTTCTTC
CASSHHQADNEQFF
>TRBJ2-7|.|TRBD2|TRBV6-5
TGTGCCAGCAGTTCACGCTGGACTAGCGGGAGCTACGAGCAGTACTTC
CASSSRWTSGSYEQYF
>TRBJ1-6|.|.|TRBV18
TGTGCCAGCTCACTTTCGGTTGTGGGGGCGCGTAATTCACCCCTCCACTTT
CASSLSVVGARNSPLHF
>TRBJ1-2|.|TRBD1|TRBV14
TGTGCCAGCAGCCGCGGCCCTAGGGGGCGTCGGTCTTACTATGGCTACACCTTC
CASSRGPRGRRSYYGYTF
>TRBJ1-6|.|.|TRBV15
TGTGCCACCAGCAGAGATCCAGGGGCATTGACCCTCCACTTT
CATSRDPGALTLHF
>TRBJ1-1|.|TRBD1|TRBV4-1
TGCGCCAGCAGACGACAGGGTCTGGGGACTGAAGCTTTCTTT
CASRRQGLGTEAFF
>TRBJ1-3|.|.|TRBV7-9
TGTGCCAGCAGCCTCCGGGAGATCTCTGGAAACACCATATATTTT
CASSLREISGNTIYF
>TRBJ1-1|once|.|TRBV18
TGTGCCAGCTCACTTAATAAGAACACTGAAGCTTTCTTT
CASSLNKNTEAFF
>TRBJ1-6|.|TRBD1|TRBV14
TGTGCCAGCAGCCATCGCCGGGACAGAGACTATAATTCACCCCTCCACTTT
CASSHRRDRDYNSPLHF
>TRBJ1-1|.|TRBD1|TRBV30
TGTGCCTGGAACCGGGGACAGGGAGGCACTGAAGCTTTCTTT
CAWNRGQGGTEAFF
>TRBJ2-1|.|.|TRBV15
TGTGCCACCAGCAGTGGCCTGCGGACGGGGAGCAATGAGCAGTTCTTC
CATSSGLRTGSNEQFF
>TRBJ1-2|.|.|TRBV28
TGTGCCAGCAGTTTACTTTGGCAGGGCGGGGCTGGCTATGGCTACACCTTC
CASSLLWQGGAGYGYTF
>TRBJ2-7|.|TRBD1|TRBV30
TGTGCCTGGAACCGACAGGGGGCCTACGAGCAGTACTTC
CAWNRQGAYEQYF
>TRBJ2-7|.|.|TRBV30
TGTGCCTGGAGTAGCGAGGTCTACGAGCAGTACTTC
CAWSSEVYEQYF
>TRBJ1-3|.|.|TRBV5-6
TGTGCCAGCAGGATGGCGGGACGGAGCTCTGGAAACACCATATATTTT
CASRMAGRSSGNTIYF
>TRBJ2-1|.|TRBD1|TRBV15
TGTGCCACCAGCAGAGGGAAGACAGGGGATAACAATGAGCAGTTCTTC
CATSRGKTGDNNEQFF
>TRBJ1-5|.|TRBD1|TRBV6-6
TGTGCCAGCAGTTTGACAGGGGTTCATCAGCCCCAGCATTTT
CASSLTGVHQPQHF
>TRBJ1-3|medium-sized|.|TRBV28
TGTGCCAGCAGTTTCCGGGGTGCGGGAAACACCATATATTTT
CASSFRGAGNTIYF
>TRBJ1-2|.|.|TRBV19
TGTGCCAGTAGTAGACAACCAGGGAAAGCTAACTATGGCTACACCTTC
CASSRQPGKANYGYTF
>TRBJ2-1|once|TRBD2|TRBV6-1
TGTGCCAGCAGCGCAACTAGCGGGACTACCAATGAGCAGTTCTTC
CASSATSGTTNEQFF
>TRBJ1-2|.|TRBD1|TRBV12-5
TGTGCTACCACCCTACAGGGGAACTATGGCTACACCTTC
CATTLQGNYGYTF
>TRBJ1-1|once|TRBD1|TRBV5-1
TGCGCCAGCAGCTTGAATCTGGGACAGTCTATAATCGTAGACACTGAAGCTTTCTTT
CASSLNLGQSIIVDTEAFF
>TRBJ2-3|few|TRBD1|TRBV15
TGTGCCACCAGCAGAGCGGACAGGGTGGTAGATACGCAGTATTTT
CATSRADRVVDTQYF